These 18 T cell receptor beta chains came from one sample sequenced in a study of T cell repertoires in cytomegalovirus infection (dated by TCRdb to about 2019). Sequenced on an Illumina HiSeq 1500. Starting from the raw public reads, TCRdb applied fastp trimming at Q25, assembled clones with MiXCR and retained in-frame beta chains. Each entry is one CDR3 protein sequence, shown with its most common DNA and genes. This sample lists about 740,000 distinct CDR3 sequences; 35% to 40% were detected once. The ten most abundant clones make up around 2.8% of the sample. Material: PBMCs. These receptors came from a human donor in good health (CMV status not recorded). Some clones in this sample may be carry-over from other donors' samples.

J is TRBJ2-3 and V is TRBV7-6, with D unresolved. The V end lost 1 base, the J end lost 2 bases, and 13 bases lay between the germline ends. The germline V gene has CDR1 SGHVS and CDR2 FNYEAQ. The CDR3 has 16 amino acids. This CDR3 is CASSLDSGFPTDTQYF. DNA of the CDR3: TGTGCCAGCAGCTTAGATTCCGGGTTTCCCACAGATACGCAGTATTTT.

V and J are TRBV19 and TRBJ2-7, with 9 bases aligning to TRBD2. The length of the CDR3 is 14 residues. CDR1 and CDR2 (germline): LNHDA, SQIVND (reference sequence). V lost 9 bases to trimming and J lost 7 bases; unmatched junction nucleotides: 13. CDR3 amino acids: CASLEAGGPGEQYF. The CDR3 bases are TGTGCCAGCCTTGAGGCGGGAGGGCCAGGGGAGCAGTACTTC.

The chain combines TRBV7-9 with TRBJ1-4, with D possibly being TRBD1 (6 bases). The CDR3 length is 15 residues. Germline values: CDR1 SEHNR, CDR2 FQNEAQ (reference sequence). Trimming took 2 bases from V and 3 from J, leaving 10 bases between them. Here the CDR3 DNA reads TGTGCCAGCAGCTTATCAGGGGTTTCTAATGAAAAACTGTTTTTT. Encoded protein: CASSLSGVSNEKLFF.

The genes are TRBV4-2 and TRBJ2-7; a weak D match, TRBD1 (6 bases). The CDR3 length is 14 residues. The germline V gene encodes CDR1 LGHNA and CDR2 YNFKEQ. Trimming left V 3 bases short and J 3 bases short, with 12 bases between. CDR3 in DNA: TGTGCCAGCAGCCACAAGGGACATGGCTACGAGCAGTACTTC. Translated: CASSHKGHGYEQYF.

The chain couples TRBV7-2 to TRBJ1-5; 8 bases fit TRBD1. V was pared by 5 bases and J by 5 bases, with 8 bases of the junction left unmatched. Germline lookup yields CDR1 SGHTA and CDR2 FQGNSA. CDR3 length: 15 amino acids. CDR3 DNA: TGTGCCAGCAGCCGCCGGGACAGGCTCTATCAGCCCCAGCATTTT. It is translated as CASSRRDRLYQPQHF.

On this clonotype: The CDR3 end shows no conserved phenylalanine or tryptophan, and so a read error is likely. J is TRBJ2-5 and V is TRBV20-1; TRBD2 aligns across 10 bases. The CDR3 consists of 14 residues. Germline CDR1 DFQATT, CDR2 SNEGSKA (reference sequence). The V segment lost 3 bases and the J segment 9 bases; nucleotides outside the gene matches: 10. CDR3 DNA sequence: TGCAGTGCTAGTTTAGCGGGGGGTCCGTTTTCCCAGTACTCC. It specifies CSASLAGGPFSQYS.

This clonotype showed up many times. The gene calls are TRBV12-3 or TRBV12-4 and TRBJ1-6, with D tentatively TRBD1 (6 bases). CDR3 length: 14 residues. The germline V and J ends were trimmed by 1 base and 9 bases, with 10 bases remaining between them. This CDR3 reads CASSLGGGTSPLHF. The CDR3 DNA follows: TGTGCCAGCAGTTTAGGGGGGGGCACTTCACCCCTCCACTTT.

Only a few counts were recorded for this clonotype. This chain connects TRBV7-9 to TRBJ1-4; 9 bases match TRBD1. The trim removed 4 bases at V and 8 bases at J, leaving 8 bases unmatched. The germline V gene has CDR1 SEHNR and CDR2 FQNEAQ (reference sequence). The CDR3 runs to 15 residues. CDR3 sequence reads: CASSYTTDRGEKLFF. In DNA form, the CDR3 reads TGTGCCAGCAGCTACACCACGGACAGGGGCGAAAAACTGTTTTTT.

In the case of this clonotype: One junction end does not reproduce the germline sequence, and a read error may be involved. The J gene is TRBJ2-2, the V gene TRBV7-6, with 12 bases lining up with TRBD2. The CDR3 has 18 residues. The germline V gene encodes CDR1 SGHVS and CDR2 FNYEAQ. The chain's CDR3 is CASSLQLAGGSNTGELFF. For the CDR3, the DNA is TGTGCTAGCAGCCTCCAACTAGCGGGAGGCTCGAACACCGGGGAGCTGTTTTTT. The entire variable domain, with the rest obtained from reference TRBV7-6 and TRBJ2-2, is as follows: GAGVSQSPRYKVTKRGQDVALRCDPISGHVSLYWYRQALGQGPEFLTYFNYEAQQDKSGLPNDRFSAERPEGSISTLTIQRTEQRDSAMYRCASSLQLAGGSNTGELFFGEGSRLTVL.

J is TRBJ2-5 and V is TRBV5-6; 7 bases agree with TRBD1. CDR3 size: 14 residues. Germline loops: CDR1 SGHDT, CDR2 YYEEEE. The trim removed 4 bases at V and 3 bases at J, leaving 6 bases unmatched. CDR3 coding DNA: TGTGCCAGCAGCCCAGTGGGGACAGAAGAGACCCAGTACTTC. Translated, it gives CASSPVGTEETQYF.

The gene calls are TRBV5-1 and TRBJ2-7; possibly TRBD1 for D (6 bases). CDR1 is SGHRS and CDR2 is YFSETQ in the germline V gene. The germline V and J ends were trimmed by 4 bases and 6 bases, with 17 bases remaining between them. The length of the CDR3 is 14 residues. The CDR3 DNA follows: TGCGCCAGCAGCCGACAGGCACAGGGTACCGAGCAGTACTTC. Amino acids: CASSRQAQGTEQYF. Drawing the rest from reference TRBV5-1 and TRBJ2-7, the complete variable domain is KAGVTQTPRYLIKTRGQQVTLSCSPISGHRSVSWYQQTPGQGLQFLFEYFSETQRNKGNFPGRFSGRQFSNSRSEMNVSTLELGDSALYLCASSRQAQGTEQYFGPGTRLTVT.

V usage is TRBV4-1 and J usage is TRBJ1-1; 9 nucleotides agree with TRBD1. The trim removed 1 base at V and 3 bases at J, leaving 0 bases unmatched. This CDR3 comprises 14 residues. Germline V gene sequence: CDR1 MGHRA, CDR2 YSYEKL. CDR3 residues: CASSQGDRDTEAFF. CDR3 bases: TGCGCCAGCAGCCAAGGGGACAGGGACACTGAAGCTTTCTTT.

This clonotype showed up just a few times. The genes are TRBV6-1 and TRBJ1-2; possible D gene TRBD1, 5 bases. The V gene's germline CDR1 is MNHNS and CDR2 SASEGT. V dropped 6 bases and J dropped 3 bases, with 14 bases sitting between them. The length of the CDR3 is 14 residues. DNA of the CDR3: TGTGCCAGCAGGGATTGGGGAGGGGACTATGGCTACACCTTC. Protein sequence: CASRDWGGDYGYTF.

This CDR3 is CASSLALAGREVGSYEQYF. The DNA for the CDR3 is TGTGCCAGCAGTTTAGCGCTGGCAGGGCGGGAGGTTGGTTCCTACGAGCAGTACTTC. The chain carries TRBV12-3 or TRBV12-4 and TRBJ2-7; 8 bases fit TRBD2. The CDR3 sequence is 19 residues long. The ends lost 0 bases at V and 1 base at J; junction bases unmatched: 14.

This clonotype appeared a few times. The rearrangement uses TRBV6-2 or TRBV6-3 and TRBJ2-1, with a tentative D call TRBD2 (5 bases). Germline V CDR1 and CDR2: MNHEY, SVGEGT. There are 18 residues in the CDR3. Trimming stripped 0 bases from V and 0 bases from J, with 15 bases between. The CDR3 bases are TGTGCCAGCAGTTACTCGGGTAGGGCTGGGAGCTCCTACAATGAGCAGTTCTTC. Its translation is CASSYSGRAGSSYNEQFF.

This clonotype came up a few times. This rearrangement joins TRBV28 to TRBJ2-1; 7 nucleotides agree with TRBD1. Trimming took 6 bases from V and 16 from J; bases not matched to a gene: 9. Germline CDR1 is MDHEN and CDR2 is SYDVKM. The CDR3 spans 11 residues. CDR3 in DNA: TGTGCCAGCAGATCAGGACAGGTGGGATTCTTC. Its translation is CASRSGQVGFF. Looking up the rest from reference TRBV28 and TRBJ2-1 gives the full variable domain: DVKVTQSSRYLVKRTGEKVFLECVQDMDHENMFWYRQDPGLGLRLIYFSYDVKMKEKGDIPEGYSVSREKKERFSLILESASTNQTSMYLCASRSGQVGFFGPGTRLTVL.

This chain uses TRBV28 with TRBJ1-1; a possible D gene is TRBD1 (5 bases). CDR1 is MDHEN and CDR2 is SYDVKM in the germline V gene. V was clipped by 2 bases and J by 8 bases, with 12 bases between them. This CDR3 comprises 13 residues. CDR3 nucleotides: TGTGCCAGCAGTTTAGGGGCGGAAAGAGAAGCTTTCTTT. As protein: CASSLGAEREAFF.

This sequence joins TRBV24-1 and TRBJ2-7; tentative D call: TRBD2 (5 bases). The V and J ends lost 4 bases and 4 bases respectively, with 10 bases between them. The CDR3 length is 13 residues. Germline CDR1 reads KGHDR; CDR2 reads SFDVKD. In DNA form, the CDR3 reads TGTGCCACCAGTGAGCCAGGACTGTACGAGCAGTACTTC. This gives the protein CATSEPGLYEQYF.